One and the same sample provided the 15 T cell receptor beta chains below, sequenced in a study of CD8 T cells in ankylosing spondylitis. TCRdb reprocessed the 5' RACE reads via MiXCR and lists one record per CDR3 protein. This sample has under 150,000 distinct CDR3 sequences, with 9.3% found just once. Sequencing used blood, either unsorted or a sorted T cell fraction (not recorded which). Source of these receptors: a male donor with ankylosing spondylitis or in good health (not recorded which).

V and J are TRBV7-2 and TRBJ2-7, with D maybe TRBD1 (7 bases). The V end was cut by 1 base, the J end by 0 bases, with 13 bases between. CDR1 is SGHTA, CDR2 FQGNSA, per germline. CDR3 length: 16 amino acids. The chain's CDR3 is CASSLVAGGRSYEQYF. CDR3 nucleotides: TGTGCCAGCAGCTTAGTGGCAGGGGGGCGCTCCTACGAGCAGTACTTC.

This clonotype was found many times. The J gene is TRBJ2-3, the V gene TRBV20-1; 12 bases line up with TRBD2. After removal of 1 base from V and 3 bases from J, the junction contained 14 bases not matched to a gene. The CDR3 length is 19 residues. Germline V gene data show CDR1 as DFQATT and CDR2 as SNEGSKA (reference sequence). The CDR3 region has the DNA TGCAGTGCTAGAGGGGGGAACCGGACTAGCGGGATGGCGACAGATACGCAGTATTTT. It translates to CSARGGNRTSGMATDTQYF.

A few counts support this clonotype. This rearrangement joins TRBV2 to TRBJ2-4, with D tentatively TRBD1 (6 bases). Germline loops: CDR1 SNHLY, CDR2 FYNNEI. The V gene lost 3 bases and the J gene lost 0 bases, with 9 bases spanning the gap. This CDR3 contains 15 residues. The DNA of the CDR3 is TGTGCCAGCAGTGACCAGGGGATAGCCAAAAACATTCAGTACTTC. Protein product: CASSDQGIAKNIQYF.

This clonotype was observed many times. CDR3 nucleotide sequence: TGTGCCATCAGTGCTAGCGTATTTACCTACGAGCAGTACTTC. It specifies CAISASVFTYEQYF. This rearrangement joins TRBV10-3 to TRBJ2-7; TRBD2 might be the D (6 bases). Germline V gene data show CDR1 as ENHRY and CDR2 as SYGVKD. CDR3 length: 14 amino acids. Trimming removed 4 bases from V and 2 bases from J, with 12 bases in between.

This clonotype showed up many times. The chain has TRBV5-1 and TRBJ1-4; TRBD1 aligns across 12 bases. The CDR3 is 16 residues long. Trimming cost V 4 bases and J 3 bases; bases outside gene matches: 4. Looked up from germline, CDR1 is SGHRS and CDR2 is YFSETQ. In DNA form, the CDR3 reads TGCGCCAGCAGCCTGGGACAGGGGGCGTCTAATGAAAAACTGTTTTTT. This codes for CASSLGQGASNEKLFF.

In this sample, this clonotype turned up many times. V usage is TRBV4-1 and J usage is TRBJ2-1; D may be TRBD1 or TRBD2 (5 bases each). The V and J ends lost 3 bases and 6 bases respectively, with 15 bases between them. CDR3 size: 15 residues. Germline lookup yields CDR1 MGHRA and CDR2 YSYEKL. CDR3 residues: CASSQGPSIGNEQFF. In nucleotides, the CDR3 is TGCGCCAGCAGCCAGGGACCCTCTATAGGCAATGAGCAGTTCTTC.

This clonotype was counted ten times or more. V usage is TRBV5-1 and J usage is TRBJ1-2, with D possibly TRBD1 on 5 matching bases. The V gene's germline CDR1 is SGHRS and CDR2 YFSETQ. CDR3 length equals 14 residues. V lost 5 bases to trimming and J lost 2 bases, with 13 bases between them. In DNA, the CDR3 is TGCGCCAGCAGTCAATCTCCAGGGAACTATGGCTACACCTTC. It yields the protein CASSQSPGNYGYTF. Drawing the rest from reference TRBV5-1 and TRBJ1-2, the complete variable domain is KAGVTQTPRYLIKTRGQQVTLSCSPISGHRSVSWYQQTPGQGLQFLFEYFSETQRNKGNFPGRFSGRQFSNSRSEMNVSTLELGDSALYLCASSQSPGNYGYTFGSGTRLTVV.

This clonotype was seen a handful of times. This chain connects TRBV20-1 to TRBJ1-6; D remains unclear. V lost 3 bases to trimming and J lost 10 bases, with 19 bases between them. The germline V gene encodes CDR1 DFQATT and CDR2 SNEGSKA (reference sequence). This CDR3 contains 15 residues. CDR3 bases: TGCAGTGCTAGGGATGTAGGGCTTGGAGGCTCACCCCTCCACTTT. Its protein is CSARDVGLGGSPLHF.

In this sample, this clonotype turned up many times. V usage is TRBV7-2 and J usage is TRBJ2-1; D gene ambiguous. The CDR3 contains 15 residues. V was cut by 5 bases and J by 7 bases, with 18 bases left in between. Germline V CDR1 and CDR2: SGHTA, FQGNSA. The CDR3 region is CASSQTPSWWNEQFF. In nucleotides, the CDR3 is TGTGCCAGCAGCCAAACCCCTTCCTGGTGGAATGAGCAGTTCTTC.

This rearrangement joins TRBV18 to TRBJ2-1; TRBD2 aligns across 8 bases. The length of the CDR3 is 16 residues. V was clipped by 0 bases and J by 6 bases; unmatched bases: 7. Germline lookup yields CDR1 KGHSH and CDR2 LQKENI. CDR3 nucleotide sequence: TGTGCCAGCTCACCACCACTAGCGGCCATGGGCAATGAGCAGTTCTTC. It is translated as CASSPPLAAMGNEQFF.

This clonotype was observed at least ten times. CDR3: CASSLGASGSTGELFF. CDR3 coding DNA: TGTGCCAGCAGCTTAGGGGCTAGCGGGAGTACCGGGGAGCTGTTTTTT. The chain uses TRBV7-2 and TRBJ2-2; 10 nucleotides match TRBD2. Trimming at V came to 1 base and at J to 5 bases, leaving 4 bases not matched to a gene. CDR3 length equals 16 residues. Germline loops: CDR1 SGHTA, CDR2 FQGNSA.

This clonotype has a count of ten or more. The rearrangement uses TRBV29-1 and TRBJ2-1; 12 positions match TRBD2. The V segment lost 7 bases and the J segment 5 bases; nucleotides outside the gene matches: 9. Germline values: CDR1 SQVTM, CDR2 ANQGSEA. The CDR3 is 15 amino acids. Written as DNA, the CDR3 is TGCAGCGGGGGACGACTAGCGGGAGACAACAATGAGCAGTTCTTC. It specifies CSGGRLAGDNNEQFF.

Ten or more counts support this clonotype. The J gene is TRBJ2-5, the V gene TRBV29-1, with D hard to call. The CDR3 covers 13 residues. V dropped 4 bases and J dropped 1 base, with 10 bases sitting between them. Germline CDR1 SQVTM, CDR2 ANQGSEA. The CDR3 coding sequence is TGCAGCGTTGGGGCGGCGCCCCAAGAGACCCAGTACTTC. This translates into CSVGAAPQETQYF.

The sample holds many counts of this clonotype. The V and J genes are TRBV20-1 and TRBJ1-5; D unresolved. Trimming removed 0 bases at V and 1 base at J, with 13 bases between. Germline V lookup: CDR1 DFQATT, CDR2 SNEGSKA (reference sequence). The CDR3 consists of 16 residues. The CDR3 protein is CSARDRPRISNQPQHF. The CDR3 coding sequence is TGCAGTGCTAGAGATCGTCCCAGGATAAGCAATCAGCCCCAGCATTTT.

This clonotype turned up a few times. The rearrangement uses TRBV29-1 and TRBJ2-3; D perhaps matches TRBD2 (6 bases). Germline-derived CDR1 and CDR2 are SQVTM and ANQGSEA. The CDR3 length is 11 residues. Between the trimmed V and J ends, which lost 6 bases and 9 bases, there was a span of 13 bases. This CDR3 is CSVGGSTTQYF. Written as DNA, the CDR3 is TGCAGCGTGGGGGGTAGTACCACGCAGTATTTT.